This T cell receptor (beta chain) appears in the sequencing data of a study of identical twins. The study's findings and limits: Its conclusions, products of cross-sectional statistical analysis, did not come from following the same donors. Sequences that were out-of-frame, alpha and twin-shared displayed an excess of low generation probability.

This clonotype was counted many times. What it recognizes is unknown. V dropped 3 bases and J dropped 0 bases, with 8 bases sitting between them. The CDR3 contains 14 residues. TCRdb passed the 5' RACE reads through MiXCR, listing each CDR3 protein once. The table records 1.5 million to 2 million distinct CDR3 sequences, 32% of them present only once. Specimen: cord blood. This sequence joins TRBV12-3 or TRBV12-4 and TRBJ1-2, with TRBD1 as a possible D gene (5 bases). The clonotype comes from a newborn girl in good health. The CDR3 reads CASSFEGTNYGYTF. CDR3 sequence (DNA): TGTGCCAGCAGTTTTGAGGGGACTAACTATGGCTACACCTTC.